These 25 T cell receptor beta chains originate from one sample sequenced in a study of blood T cell repertoires in COVID-19. Some clones are missing from TCRdb's copy, which holds only in-frame ones; the method was immunoSEQ multiplex PCR. The table has approximately 390,000 clones, around 87% seen once. The material sequenced was peripheral blood. These receptors originate from a man aged 18 to 35 with active or convalescent COVID-19.

V usage is TRBV6-5 and J usage is TRBJ2-3, with TRBD1 matching 10 bases. The junction had 7 bases not matched to a gene; V was cut back by 5 bases and J by 5 bases. This CDR3 has 15 residues. From germline, CDR1 is MNHEY and CDR2 SVGAGI. CDR3 in amino acids: CASSSRDRGIDTQYF. The CDR3 DNA reads TGTGCCAGCAGTAGCCGGGACAGGGGTATAGATACGCAGTATTTT.

The chain combines TRBV3-1 (or the pseudogene TRBV3-2) with TRBJ1-1; D is undetermined. Trimming removed 1 base from V and 11 bases from J, with 11 bases in between. Germline loops: CDR1 LGHDT, CDR2 YNNKEL (reference sequence). The CDR3 extends over 12 amino acids. CDR3 nucleotide sequence: TGTGCCAGCAGCCAAGTGGGTCCCGGGGCTTTCTTT. It translates to CASSQVGPGAFF.

This sequence joins TRBV7-8 and TRBJ1-2; possibly TRBD1 for D (5 bases). Germline V lookup: CDR1 SGHVS, CDR2 FQNEAQ. This CDR3 has 13 residues. V was trimmed by 5 bases and J by 4 bases, leaving 11 bases between them. The chain's CDR3 is CASSAGVTYGYTF. The CDR3 DNA reads TGTGCCAGCAGCGCGGGGGTAACCTATGGCTACACCTTC.

V is TRBV5-1 and J is TRBJ1-2; D unresolved. The V and J ends lost 0 bases and 7 bases respectively, with 13 bases between them. The germline CDR1 and CDR2 sequences are SGHRS and YFSETQ. The CDR3 consists of 14 residues. CDR3 loop: CASSLVADQRGYTF. Written as DNA, the CDR3 is TGCGCCAGCAGCTTGGTGGCAGATCAACGTGGCTACACCTTC.

The rearrangement links TRBV27 to TRBJ1-5; no firm D call. CDR3 size: 12 residues. The V gene's germline CDR1 is MNHEY and CDR2 SMNVEV (reference sequence). V gave up 8 bases and J gave up 4 bases, with 9 bases separating them. CDR3 loop: CASSSRNQPQHF. For the CDR3, the DNA is TGTGCCAGCTCGTCCAGGAATCAGCCCCAGCATTTT.

The V and J genes are TRBV28 and TRBJ2-5; D is uncertain. This CDR3 has 15 residues. Germline lookup yields CDR1 MDHEN and CDR2 SYDVKM. Trimming took 7 bases from V and 5 from J, leaving 20 bases between them. CDR3 region: CASNEQHPGAETQYF. The CDR3 bases are TGTGCCAGCAACGAACAACACCCGGGTGCGGAGACCCAGTACTTC.

This CDR3 reads CASSYAGGYEQYF. The DNA for the CDR3 is TGTGCCAGCAGTTACGCAGGGGGATACGAGCAGTACTTC. This chain joins TRBV6-2 or TRBV6-3 and TRBJ2-7; 7 nucleotides line up with TRBD1. Germline lookup yields CDR1 MNHEY and CDR2 SVGEGT. This CDR3 is built from 13 residues. The trim removed 2 bases at V and 4 bases at J, leaving 2 bases unmatched.

Comment on this clone: Other nucleotide sequences from this sample produce the same CDR3. The rearrangement links TRBV6-5 to TRBJ1-4; TRBD1 matches at 7 bases. The V gene end was trimmed by 2 bases and the J gene end by 0 bases; junction bases not matched to a gene: 0. Germline V gene data show CDR1 as MNHEY and CDR2 as SVGAGI. This CDR3 contains 15 residues. In DNA, the CDR3 is TGTGCCAGCAGTTACGGGACAGCAACTAATGAAAAACTGTTTTTT. Its translation: CASSYGTATNEKLFF.

The chain carries TRBV28 and TRBJ1-5; D is uncertain. Germline V CDR1 and CDR2: MDHEN, SYDVKM. V was clipped by 5 bases and J by 0 bases, with 11 bases between them. This CDR3 contains 15 residues. The CDR3 loop reads CASSRTYSSNQPQHF. The CDR3 DNA is TGTGCCAGCAGTCGAACATATTCTAGCAATCAGCCCCAGCATTTT.

This chain uses TRBV2 with TRBJ2-2, with TRBD1 matching over 9 bases. The germline V gene encodes CDR1 SNHLY and CDR2 FYNNEI. V shed 7 bases and J 4 bases; nucleotides not matched to a gene: 7. This CDR3 region has 15 residues. CDR3 sequence reads: CASINRGHGTGELFF. The CDR3 DNA reads as TGTGCCAGCATAAACAGGGGGCACGGCACCGGGGAGCTGTTTTTT.

The rearrangement uses TRBV11-2 and TRBJ2-3; D may be TRBD2 (7 bases). Per the germline V gene, CDR1 is SGHAT and CDR2 is FQNNGV. Between the trimmed V and J ends, which lost 1 base and 2 bases, there was a span of 16 bases. The CDR3 loop spans 17 amino acids. CDR3 DNA sequence: TGTGCCAGCAGCTTAGTACCGGGGGGCTCAATCACAGATACGCAGTATTTT. It yields the protein CASSLVPGGSITDTQYF.

The rearrangement joins TRBV6-4 to TRBJ2-7; TRBD2 is a possible D gene (6 bases). Germline V gene sequence: CDR1 MRHNA, CDR2 SNTAGT. Trimming stripped 10 bases from V and 4 bases from J, with 14 bases between. The CDR3 runs 12 residues. This CDR3 is CAITPGEYEQYF. The CDR3 nucleotides are TGTGCCATTACACCGGGGGAATACGAGCAGTACTTC.

DNA of the CDR3: TGTGCCAGCAGCTTGCAGTATCTGCCCCGAGGCTACACCTTC. It translates to CASSLQYLPRGYTF. This sequence joins TRBV11-2 and TRBJ1-2; no reliable D call. The CDR3 contains 14 residues. The germline V gene encodes CDR1 SGHAT and CDR2 FQNNGV. The ends were cut back, 3 bases at V and 8 bases at J, with 16 bases in the middle.

This clone was detected once. The chain is built from TRBV19 and TRBJ2-1; 8 bases map to TRBD1. Trimming cost V 6 bases and J 11 bases; bases outside gene matches: 12. Germline V CDR1 and CDR2: LNHDA, SQIVND (reference sequence). The CDR3 has 14 amino acids. The CDR3 region is CASSNTQGAGQQFF. The CDR3 nucleotides are TGTGCCAGTAGCAACACGCAGGGGGCCGGTCAGCAGTTCTTC.

The chain is built from TRBV7-9 and TRBJ2-7; no firm D call. Germline V gene data show CDR1 as SEHNR and CDR2 as FQNEAQ (reference sequence). Trimming cost V 0 bases and J 5 bases, with 8 bases left between them. The CDR3 contains 13 residues. CDR3 loop: CASSLAADNEQYF. CDR3 nucleotides: TGTGCCAGCAGCTTAGCGGCTGATAACGAGCAGTACTTC.

This clone appeared a single time. Its ends do not fully match the called genes, so a read error is possible. The chain carries TRBV27 and TRBJ2-6, with D perhaps TRBD1 (5 bases). This CDR3 is built from 16 residues. Germline CDR1 MNHEY, CDR2 SMNVEV (reference sequence). The DNA for the CDR3 is TGTGCCAGCAGTTTTACGGATTTCTCTGGGGCCAACGTGCTGACTTTC. Translation gives CASSFTDFSGANVLTF.

The chain combines TRBV7-9 with TRBJ1-1, with 8 bases lining up with TRBD1. CDR3 length: 13 residues. Germline CDR1 is SEHNR and CDR2 is FQNEAQ (reference sequence). V lost 5 bases and J lost 11; bases outside the gene matches: 10. CDR3 residues: CASSASGTGSAFF. The CDR3 DNA reads TGTGCCAGCAGCGCGTCCGGGACAGGTTCGGCTTTCTTT.

The chain recombines TRBV19 with TRBJ1-6, with TRBD1 matching over 10 bases. Germline loops: CDR1 LNHDA, CDR2 SQIVND (reference sequence). Unmatched junction bases numbered 17, after V lost 10 bases and J lost 11 bases. The CDR3 is 16 amino acids. CDR3 sequence reads: CATNLAGDRGSTPLHF. In nucleotides, the CDR3 is TGTGCCACTAACTTAGCGGGGGACAGGGGTTCGACACCCCTCCACTTT.

The chain carries TRBV7-9 and TRBJ1-6, with a tentative D call TRBD1 (6 bases). This CDR3 region has 18 residues. The germline V gene has CDR1 SEHNR and CDR2 FQNEAQ (reference sequence). V lost 3 bases, J lost 1 base, and 16 bases lay in between. The CDR3 loop is CASSFGTRGSSYNSPLHF. The DNA of the CDR3 is TGTGCCAGCAGCTTCGGGACAAGGGGGAGTTCCTATAATTCACCCCTCCACTTT. Full variable domain (missing parts from reference TRBV7-9 and TRBJ1-6): DTGVSQNPRHKITKRGQNVTFRCDPISEHNRLYWYRQTLGQGPEFLTYFQNEAQLEKSRLLSDRFSAERPKGSFSTLEIQRTEQGDSAMYLCASSFGTRGSSYNSPLHFGNGTRLTVT.

The chain combines TRBV4-2 with TRBJ2-5; D is undetermined. Trimming pared 1 base from V and 1 base from J, leaving 10 bases between. In germline, CDR1 is LGHNA, CDR2 YNFKEQ. The CDR3 totals 15 residues. CDR3 loop: CASSQGPQIQETQYF. The DNA of the CDR3 is TGTGCCAGCAGCCAAGGTCCTCAGATCCAAGAGACCCAGTACTTC.

The CDR3 DNA reads as TGTGCCAGCAGCAAAGCGCTAGTTGACGGGACAGGGGTTTACGAGCAGTACTTC. Translated, it gives CASSKALVDGTGVYEQYF. The gene calls are TRBV21-1 and TRBJ2-7; no check of the table's D call, TRBD1, against the DNA was made. TRBV21-1 is an annotated pseudogene. This CDR3 spans 18 amino acids.

The gene calls are TRBV6-2 or TRBV6-3 and TRBJ2-3; TRBD2 aligns across 13 bases. Germline V lookup: CDR1 MNHEY, CDR2 SVGEGT. This CDR3 spans 17 amino acids. After removal of 0 bases from V and 2 bases from J, the junction contained 2 bases not matched to a gene. This CDR3 reads CASSYSTSGGLTDTQYF. CDR3 in DNA: TGTGCCAGCAGTTACTCGACTAGCGGGGGGCTCACAGATACGCAGTATTTT.

V gene TRBV27 combines with J gene TRBJ2-2, with TRBD2 matching 9 bases. Germline CDR1 is MNHEY and CDR2 is SMNVEV (reference sequence). The V gene end was trimmed by 6 bases and the J gene end by 4 bases; junction bases not matched to a gene: 3. This CDR3 contains 14 residues. In nucleotides, the CDR3 is TGTGCCAGCAGCGGACTAGCGATCACCGGGGAGCTGTTTTTT. It encodes CASSGLAITGELFF.

J is TRBJ1-6 and V is TRBV19, with TRBD1 as a possible D gene (6 bases). Trimming pared 4 bases from V and 5 bases from J, leaving 9 bases between. The CDR3 is made up of 14 amino acids. The V gene's germline CDR1 is LNHDA and CDR2 SQIVND (reference sequence). CDR3 coding DNA: TGTGCCAGTAGTAAGCGGACAGATAATTCACCCCTCCACTTT. It is translated as CASSKRTDNSPLHF.

The rearrangement links TRBV7-8 to TRBJ2-2, with D tentatively TRBD1 (6 bases). Deletions cut 5 bases from V and 8 bases from J, with 12 bases between. The V gene's germline CDR1 is SGHVS and CDR2 FQNEAQ. The CDR3 extends over 13 amino acids. CDR3 bases: TGTGCCAGCAGCCGCCAGGGGTTTGGGGAGCTGTTTTTT. This sequence encodes CASSRQGFGELFF.